This record looks at one T cell receptor beta chain sequence and its context. The target antigen is unknown. The data stem from a study of cytomegalovirus exposure and HLA in healthy donors. Study-level points and caveats: According to reports, the classifier identified cytomegalovirus status with high specificity and sensitivity.

Both 60 Vbeta primers and 13 Jbeta primers went into the PCR. This table comes from immunoSEQ multiplex PCR, and its TCRdb copy is limited to in-frame clones, with some not included. Across about 96,000 clones, the top ten clones capture around 3.4% of the sample. CDR1 is SGHNT and CDR2 is YENEEA in the germline V gene. The CDR3 consists of 16 residues. V lost 5 bases and J lost 0; bases outside the gene matches: 5. Sequenced input: PBMCs. The genes are TRBV11-3 and TRBJ2-3; TRBD1 matches at 10 bases. The sequence was obtained from a woman in her twenties or thirties in good health and CMV-seronegative. CDR3 loop: CASSPRDRGSTDTQYF. In DNA, the CDR3 is TGTGCCAGCAGCCCCAGGGACAGGGGAAGCACAGATACGCAGTATTTT. Complete variable domain (other parts from reference TRBV11-3 and TRBJ2-3): EAGVVQSPRYKIIEKKQPVAFWCNPISGHNTLYWYLQNLGQGPELLIRYENEEAVDDSQLPKDRFSAERLKGVDSTLKIQPAELGDSAVYLCASSPRDRGSTDTQYFGPGTRLTVL.